This T cell receptor beta chain is drawn from a study of blood T cell repertoires in COVID-19. Study-level information: T cells, B-cell-depleted T cells, or PBMCs provided the cDNA or gDNA that served as material.

The authors' processing: From reference gene primer amplification, estimates of nucleated cell counts were derived. Sequenced by immunoSEQ multiplex PCR; TCRdb stores in-frame clones only, minus some. That table supplies the V and J calls and clone size; D and trimming were determined from the DNA. The sample carries 310,000 or so clones, 88% recorded once. In Seattle, patients joined the study during active infection and were tracked longitudinally. Specimen: peripheral blood. This receptor was taken from a woman in her 30s with COVID-19, enrolled during active disease.

The CDR3 DNA reads as TGTGCCAGCAGCTTCTTCCTAGCGAAAAACTACGAGCAGTACTTC. As protein: CASSFFLAKNYEQYF. V usage is TRBV7-2 and J usage is TRBJ2-7; TRBD2 might be the D (6 bases). V was clipped by 3 bases and J by 3 bases, with 15 bases between them. CDR3 length: 15 amino acids. The germline CDR1 and CDR2 sequences are SGHTA and FQGNSA.